This TCR beta chain was sequenced during a study of blood T cell repertoires in COVID-19. Across the whole study: There were acute and convalescent COVID-19 samples, and they came from the United States, Italy and Spain.

Data came from immunoSEQ multiplex PCR; TCRdb stores just in-frame clones and leaves some out. Of 430,000 or so clones listed, approximately 87% are singletons. This CDR3 spans 12 amino acids. CDR1 is MNHEY, CDR2 SVGAGI, per germline. V was trimmed by 6 bases and J by 4 bases, leaving 10 bases between them. Sequenced: PBMCs or T cells enriched from blood (not recorded which). The genes are TRBV6-5 and TRBJ2-7, with D unresolved. This clonotype was sampled from a woman between 40 and 55 years old who had recovered from COVID-19. The CDR3 DNA follows: TGTGCCAGCAGCTCAGGCTTATACGAGCAGTACTTC. Translation gives CASSSGLYEQYF.